This TCR beta chain was identified during a study of yellow fever vaccine responses in identical twins. Regarding the study as a whole: It has been reported that, in twins, the vaccine T cell response seemed partly convergent and partly personalized.

TCRdb independently ran MiXCR on the RT-PCR reads; one entry per CDR3 protein. The sample yields some 4,000 distinct CDR3 sequences, over 70% seen once. This CDR3 contains 14 residues. Trimming cost V 2 bases and J 4 bases, with 10 bases left between them. Germline CDR1 and CDR2: KGHSH and LQKENI. A remark on this clonotype: Its antigen is not known.

The chain combines TRBV18 with TRBJ2-3; TRBD2 might be the D (6 bases). This receptor was identified in a woman younger than 30 who received the yellow fever vaccine. The input for sequencing was T cells from blood (PBMCs), unsorted or a sorted subset (not recorded which), taken before or after yellow fever vaccination (not recorded which). In DNA, the CDR3 is TGTGCCAGCTCACCAGGGAGGATGGCAGATACGCAGTATTTT. This gives the protein CASSPGRMADTQYF.